This passage covers 22 T cell receptor beta chains from one sample sequenced in a study of OX40 agonist ivuxolimab in advanced cancers. Sequencing was performed with immunoSEQ multiplex PCR; in TCRdb, only in-frame clones are kept and a portion is missing. Here the sample spans roughly 42,000 clones, 75% to 90% being singletons. The specimen comprised CD4+ or CD8+ T cells sorted from blood, sampled in a trial of the OX40 agonist ivuxolimab. These receptors originate from an adult with an advanced solid tumor such as melanoma, head and neck, liver or kidney cancer.

Note on this clone: Other nucleotide sequences in the sample specify the same CDR3. The chain is built from TRBV7-6 and TRBJ2-7; 11 nucleotides agree with TRBD1. The CDR3 runs 16 residues. Trimming removed 6 bases from V and 2 bases from J; junction bases left unmatched: 9. The germline V gene has CDR1 SGHVS and CDR2 FNYEAQ. The CDR3 sequence is CASSLEGGQGAYEQYF. The CDR3, as DNA: TGTGCCAGCAGTCTAGAGGGGGGACAGGGGGCCTACGAGCAGTACTTC.

In DNA, the CDR3 is TGTGCCAGCAGCTTATTGCGAGCGGGGCCCCTCTCCTACGAGCAGTACTTC. It translates to CASSLLRAGPLSYEQYF. V is TRBV7-6 and J is TRBJ2-7; 7 positions match TRBD2. Per the germline V gene, CDR1 is SGHVS and CDR2 is FNYEAQ. This CDR3 has 17 residues. Unmatched junction bases numbered 10, after V lost 2 bases and J lost 0 bases.

This chain joins TRBV6-1 and TRBJ1-1; D perhaps matches TRBD1 (6 bases). CDR3 length equals 14 residues. Between the trimmed V and J ends, which lost 1 base and 1 base, there was a span of 7 bases. The V gene's germline CDR1 is MNHNS and CDR2 SASEGT. The CDR3 protein is CASSEGDTNTEAFF. The CDR3 DNA reads as TGTGCCAGCAGTGAAGGGGACACGAACACTGAAGCTTTCTTT.

The chain joins TRBV2 to TRBJ1-5, with 11 bases that match TRBD1. This CDR3 is built from 13 residues. Germline V lookup: CDR1 SNHLY, CDR2 FYNNEI. With V trimmed by 8 bases and J by 4 bases, 1 base remained unmatched. CDR3 sequence reads: CASRDRGNQPQHF. CDR3 DNA: TGTGCCAGCCGGGACAGGGGGAATCAGCCCCAGCATTTT. Complete variable domain (other parts from reference TRBV2 and TRBJ1-5): EPEVTQTPSHQVTQMGQEVILRCVPISNHLYFYWYRQILGQKVEFLVSFYNNEISEKSEIFDDQFSVERPDGSNFTLKIRSTKLEDSAMYFCASRDRGNQPQHFGDGTRLSIL.

The chain employs TRBV29-1 and TRBJ1-2; D gene ambiguous. There are 13 residues in the CDR3. V was cut by 3 bases and J by 7 bases, with 15 bases left in between. Per the germline V gene, CDR1 is SQVTM and CDR2 is ANQGSEA. The CDR3 is CSVDTGFRFGYTF. Written as DNA, the CDR3 is TGCAGCGTTGATACGGGATTTCGCTTTGGCTACACCTTC. Full variable domain (missing parts from reference TRBV29-1 and TRBJ1-2): SAVISQKPSRDICQRGTSLTIQCQVDSQVTMMFWYRQQPGQSLTLIATANQGSEATYESGFVIDKFPISRPNLTFSTLTVSNMSPEDSSIYLCSVDTGFRFGYTFGSGTRLTVV.

This clone was seen a handful of times. This chain connects TRBV27 to TRBJ2-1, with D possibly TRBD1 on 6 matching bases. CDR1 and CDR2 from the germline V gene are MNHEY and SMNVEV (reference sequence). The CDR3 length is 12 residues. V gave up 6 bases and J gave up 7 bases, with 10 bases separating them. The CDR3 nucleotides read TGTGCCAGCAGCCAGGGACAAAATGAGCAGTTCTTC. It yields the protein CASSQGQNEQFF.

The V and J genes are TRBV28 and TRBJ2-1; TRBD2 agrees at 16 bases. V was clipped by 6 bases and J by 2 bases; unmatched bases: 7. The CDR3 covers 18 residues. From germline, CDR1 is MDHEN and CDR2 SYDVKM. The DNA for the CDR3 is TGTGCCAGCAGCCTTCAGGGACTAGCGGGAGGGGCCTACAATGAGCAGTTCTTC. It codes for CASSLQGLAGGAYNEQFF.

The chain links TRBV4-3 to TRBJ1-1, with D maybe TRBD1 (5 bases). CDR1 and CDR2 from the germline V gene are LGHNA and YSLEER. The ends were cut back, 3 bases at V and 2 bases at J, with 10 bases in the middle. The length of the CDR3 is 14 residues. CDR3 nucleotides: TGCGCCAGCAGCCAGGCGGGACGAAACACTGAAGCTTTCTTT. Translated, it gives CASSQAGRNTEAFF.

This sequence joins TRBV6-5 and TRBJ1-1, with TRBD1 identical over 9 bases. CDR3 length equals 14 residues. The V gene's germline CDR1 is MNHEY and CDR2 SVGAGI. J lost 4 bases, V lost 6 bases, and 6 bases had no gene match. CDR3 nucleotides: TGTGCCAGCAGCCTGGGACAGGGAGGCACTGAAGCTTTCTTT. Amino acids: CASSLGQGGTEAFF.

This chain joins TRBV28 and TRBJ1-2, with D perhaps matching TRBD1 (6 bases). Germline V gene data show CDR1 as MDHEN and CDR2 as SYDVKM. The CDR3 has 15 amino acids. Trimming took 7 bases from V and 4 from J, leaving 19 bases between them. The chain's CDR3 is CASTTNRETGYGYTF. CDR3 bases: TGTGCCAGCACTACTAACAGGGAAACCGGCTATGGCTACACCTTC.

The V call is TRBV27, the J call TRBJ2-3; 7 bases line up with TRBD2. The CDR3 length is 14 residues. Germline V gives CDR1 MNHEY, CDR2 SMNVEV (reference sequence). Trimming cost V 1 base and J 3 bases; bases outside gene matches: 1. DNA for the CDR3: TGTGCCAGCAGTTTATGGGGGGGGACAGATACGCAGTATTTT. It codes for CASSLWGGTDTQYF.

The CDR3 nucleotides are TGTGCCAGCACCCACGGGACCGCTACTTACCAAGAGACCCAGTACTTC. Translating gives CASTHGTATYQETQYF. The chain is built from TRBV5-6 and TRBJ2-5; D tentatively fits TRBD1 or TRBD2 (5 bases each). The germline V and J ends were trimmed by 6 bases and 0 bases, with 18 bases remaining between them. This CDR3 spans 16 amino acids. CDR1 and CDR2 (germline): SGHDT, YYEEEE.

For the CDR3, the DNA is TGTGCCAGCAGTCCTATCGGACAGCCGAGCTCCTACGAGCAGTACTTC. Amino acids: CASSPIGQPSSYEQYF. The chain uses TRBV7-2 and TRBJ2-7, with D perhaps matching TRBD1 (6 bases). The CDR3 is 16 residues long. Trimming shortened V by 6 bases and J by 0 bases, and 18 bases separated the two germline ends. Germline loops: CDR1 SGHTA, CDR2 FQGNSA.

The J gene is TRBJ2-1, the V gene TRBV16; 7 bases map to TRBD2. Germline loops: CDR1 KGHSY, CDR2 FQNENV. Trimming cost V 8 bases and J 8 bases; bases outside gene matches: 9. The CDR3 runs to 13 residues. Here the CDR3 DNA reads TGTGCCAGCGAAGGCGGGAGTGGATATGAGCAGTTCTTC. It is translated as CASEGGSGYEQFF.

This clone was counted between two and nine times. V is TRBV4-1 and J is TRBJ1-5; 7 bases are a match to TRBD1. The CDR3 sequence is 15 residues long. Germline V gene sequence: CDR1 MGHRA, CDR2 YSYEKL. Unmatched junction bases numbered 6, after V lost 3 bases and J lost 4 bases. DNA for the CDR3: TGCGCCAGCAGCCAGGACAGGATGGGTAATCAGCCCCAGCATTTT. The encoded protein is CASSQDRMGNQPQHF.

This clone was recorded a few times. This rearrangement joins TRBV27 to TRBJ1-5; possible D gene TRBD1, 6 bases. From germline, CDR1 is MNHEY and CDR2 SMNVEV (reference sequence). The CDR3 runs to 14 residues. The germline V and J ends were trimmed by 3 bases and 5 bases, with 11 bases remaining between them. CDR3: CASSLRGLDQPQHF. The DNA of the CDR3 is TGTGCCAGCAGTTTGAGGGGGTTAGATCAGCCCCAGCATTTT.

The genes are TRBV7-9 and TRBJ2-5; possibly TRBD1 for D (7 bases). Germline lookup yields CDR1 SEHNR and CDR2 FQNEAQ (reference sequence). The CDR3 is made up of 14 amino acids. The V end was cut by 5 bases, the J end by 4 bases, with 14 bases between. The CDR3 DNA follows: TGTGCCAGCAGCCGCGGGACAGTCTTAGAGACCCAGTACTTC. Its protein product is CASSRGTVLETQYF.

This sequence joins TRBV28 and TRBJ2-7; tentatively, D is TRBD1 or TRBD2 (5 bases each). CDR1 is MDHEN and CDR2 is SYDVKM in the germline V gene. The CDR3 contains 17 residues. Trimming took 7 bases from V and 5 from J, leaving 27 bases between them. In nucleotides, the CDR3 is TGTGCCAGCACCTTAAAGGAGCTGGGACGGCCTAACGACGAGCAGTACTTC. Residues: CASTLKELGRPNDEQYF.

This chain links TRBV5-6 with TRBJ2-3; D is ambiguous. The germline CDR1 and CDR2 sequences are SGHDT and YYEEEE. CDR3 length: 13 amino acids. V lost 0 bases and J 0 bases, leaving 2 bases between the germline ends. CDR3 sequence reads: CASSLGSTDTQYF. CDR3 DNA sequence: TGTGCCAGCAGCTTGGGTAGCACAGATACGCAGTATTTT.

This chain uses TRBV27 with TRBJ2-7; D remains ambiguous. V lost 3 bases and J 4 bases, leaving 10 bases between the germline ends. Per germline, CDR1 MNHEY and CDR2 SMNVEV (reference sequence). This CDR3 is 13 amino acids long. CDR3 DNA sequence: TGTGCCAGCAGTTTTTCTAGTAGGTACGAGCAGTACTTC. This translates into CASSFSSRYEQYF.

The rearrangement joins TRBV28 to TRBJ1-2, with D possibly TRBD1 on 5 matching bases. This CDR3 spans 14 amino acids. Germline V lookup: CDR1 MDHEN, CDR2 SYDVKM. Trimming took off 6 bases at V and 0 bases at J, with 11 bases between the two ends. CDR3 bases: TGTGCCAGCAGGGGGGGGGACTCTAACTATGGCTACACCTTC. This encodes CASRGGDSNYGYTF.

The genes are TRBV27 and TRBJ2-1; D might be TRBD2 (6 bases). Trimming removed 3 bases at V and 3 bases at J, with 9 bases between. CDR1 and CDR2 (germline): MNHEY, SMNVEV (reference sequence). The CDR3 has 14 amino acids. This chain's CDR3 is CASSLGTFYNEQFF. CDR3 bases: TGTGCCAGCAGTTTGGGGACTTTCTACAATGAGCAGTTCTTC.